This record looks at one TCR beta chain sequence and its context. Sequenced by immunoSEQ multiplex PCR; TCRdb stores in-frame clones only, minus some. The repertoire consists of about 180,000 clones, with less than 90% occurring once and the leading ten covering around 1.3%. The data derive from a study of blood T cell repertoires in COVID-19. Germline V gives CDR1 LGHDT, CDR2 YNNKEL (reference sequence). The CDR3 is made up of 17 amino acids. V lost 0 bases to trimming and J lost 0 bases; unmatched junction nucleotides: 5. The V gene is TRBV3-1 (or the pseudogene TRBV3-2), the J gene TRBJ2-5; 9 bases line up with TRBD2. The origin of this receptor is a human donor with acute COVID-19. The donor label of this sample is uncertain. Sequencing was performed on PBMCs or T cells enriched from blood (not recorded which). The CDR3 is CASSQEGRGGDQETQYF. In DNA, the CDR3 is TGTGCCAGCAGCCAAGAGGGCCGCGGGGGGGACCAAGAGACCCAGTACTTC.